This T cell receptor (beta chain) is from a study of CD8 T cells in ankylosing spondylitis. Whole-study findings and limits: For ankylosing spondylitis blood, a TCR beta motif of several highly homologous variants appeared characteristic.

CDR1 and CDR2 from the germline V gene are SGHRS and YFSETQ. Trimming took 0 bases from V and 8 from J, leaving 5 bases between them. CDR3 length: 12 amino acids. This clonotype was seen at least ten times. Its cognate antigen is unknown. Each CDR3 protein is one row after TCRdb ran MiXCR on the 5' RACE reads. There are some 220,000 distinct CDR3 sequences in the sample; about 7% occur only once, and 14% lies in the top ten. Material for sequencing was blood, either unsorted or a sorted T cell fraction (not recorded which). The clonotype comes from a male donor with ankylosing spondylitis. This chain joins TRBV5-1 and TRBJ1-4; D uncertain. The CDR3 is CASSLGGEKLFF. The CDR3 nucleotides read TGCGCCAGCAGCTTGGGCGGGGAAAAACTGTTTTTT.